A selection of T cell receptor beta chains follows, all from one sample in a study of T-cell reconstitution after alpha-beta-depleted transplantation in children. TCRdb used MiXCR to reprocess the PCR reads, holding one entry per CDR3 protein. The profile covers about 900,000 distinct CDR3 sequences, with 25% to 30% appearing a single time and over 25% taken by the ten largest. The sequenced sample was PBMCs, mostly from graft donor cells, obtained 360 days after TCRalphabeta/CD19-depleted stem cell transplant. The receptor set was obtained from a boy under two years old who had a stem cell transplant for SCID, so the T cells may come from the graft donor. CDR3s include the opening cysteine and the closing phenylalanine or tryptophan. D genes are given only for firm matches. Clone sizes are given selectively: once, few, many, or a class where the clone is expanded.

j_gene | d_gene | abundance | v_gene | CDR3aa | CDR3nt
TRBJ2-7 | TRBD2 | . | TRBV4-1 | CASSQVVVGGISYEQYF | TGCGCCAGCAGCCAAGTAGTTGTGGGGGGGATATCCTACGAGCAGTACTTC
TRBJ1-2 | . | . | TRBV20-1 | CSAPMGSQGNYGYTF | TGCAGTGCTCCCATGGGATCTCAGGGAAACTATGGCTACACCTTC
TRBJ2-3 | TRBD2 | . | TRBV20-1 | CRADSGGNTDTQYF | TGCAGGGCCGATAGCGGGGGAAACACAGATACGCAGTATTTT
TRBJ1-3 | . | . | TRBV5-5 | CASIPPTGPGNTIYF | TGTGCCAGCATCCCACCGACCGGACCTGGAAACACCATATATTTT
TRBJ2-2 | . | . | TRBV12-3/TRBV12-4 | CASSFSRGRGNTGELFF | TGTGCCAGCAGTTTTTCGAGGGGGAGGGGGAACACCGGGGAGCTGTTTTTT
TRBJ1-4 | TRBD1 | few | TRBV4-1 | CASSQGRTGLNEKLFF | TGCGCCAGCAGCCAAGGGAGGACAGGGTTGAATGAAAAACTGTTTTTT
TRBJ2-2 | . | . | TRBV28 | CASRTGVVGELFF | TGTGCCAGCCGTACGGGGGTTGTCGGGGAGCTGTTTTTT
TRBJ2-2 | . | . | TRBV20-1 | CSASPGNGELFF | TGCAGTGCAAGCCCAGGGAACGGGGAGCTGTTTTTT
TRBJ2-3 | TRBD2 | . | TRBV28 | CASARRGGTDTQYF | TGTGCCAGCGCCCGTCGCGGGGGGACCGATACGCAGTATTTT
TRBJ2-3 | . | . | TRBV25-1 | CASSPSEKGKADTQYF | TGTGCCAGCAGTCCTTCCGAGAAAGGGAAAGCAGATACGCAGTATTTT
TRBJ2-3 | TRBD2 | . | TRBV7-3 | CASSPSGVGRDTQYF | TGTGCCAGCAGCCCGAGCGGGGTTGGAAGGGATACGCAGTATTTT
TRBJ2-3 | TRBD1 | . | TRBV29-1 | CSVVNRGASTDTQYF | TGCAGCGTTGTAAACAGGGGGGCCTCGACAGATACGCAGTATTTT
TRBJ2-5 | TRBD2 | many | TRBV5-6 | CASSLARGGLQTQYF | TGTGCCAGCAGCTTGGCGCGCGGGGGACTCCAGACCCAGTACTTC
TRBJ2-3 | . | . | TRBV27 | CASSFSWPWPQYF | TGTGCCAGCAGTTTCTCATGGCCCTGGCCGCAGTATTTT
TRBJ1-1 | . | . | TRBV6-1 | CASTLGGMNTEAFF | TGTGCCAGCACCCTGGGGGGGATGAACACTGAAGCTTTCTTT
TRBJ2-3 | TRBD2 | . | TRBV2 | CASRREVFSDTQYF | TGTGCCAGCAGGCGGGAGGTTTTCTCAGATACGCAGTATTTT
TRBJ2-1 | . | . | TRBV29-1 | CSVEGGGALYNEQFF | TGCAGCGTTGAAGGTGGGGGGGCCCTATACAATGAGCAGTTCTTC
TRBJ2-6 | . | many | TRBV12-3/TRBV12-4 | CASSLGTYSGANVLTF | TGTGCCAGCAGTTTAGGGACCTATTCTGGGGCCAACGTCCTGACTTTC
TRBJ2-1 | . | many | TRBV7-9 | CASSSTGFQEQFF | TGTGCCAGCAGCTCCACCGGGTTTCAAGAGCAGTTCTTC
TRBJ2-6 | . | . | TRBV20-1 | CSARRSGANVLTF | TGCAGTGCTCGGCGTTCCGGGGCCAACGTCCTGACTTTC
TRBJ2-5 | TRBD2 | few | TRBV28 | CASSERGAQETQYF | TGTGCCAGCAGTGAGCGGGGGGCACAAGAGACCCAGTACTTC
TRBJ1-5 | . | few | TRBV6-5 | CASSYGWDQPQHF | TGTGCCAGCAGTTACGGCTGGGATCAGCCCCAGCATTTT
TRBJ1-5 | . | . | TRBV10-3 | CAITGDSNQPQHF | TGTGCCATCACAGGAGATAGCAATCAGCCCCAGCATTTT
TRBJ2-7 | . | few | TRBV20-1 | CSARRDALSYEQYF | TGCAGTGCTAGACGCGACGCGCTCTCCTACGAGCAGTACTTC
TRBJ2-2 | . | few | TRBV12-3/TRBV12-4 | CASRRGISNTGELFF | TGTGCCAGCCGACGGGGGATATCGAACACCGGGGAGCTGTTTTTT
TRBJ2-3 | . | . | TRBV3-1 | CASSENGQRTGYF | TGTGCCAGCAGCGAAAACGGCCAGCGAACGGGGTATTTT
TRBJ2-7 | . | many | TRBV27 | CASGRPFSSYEQYF | TGTGCCAGCGGTCGGCCGTTCAGTTCCTACGAGCAGTACTTC
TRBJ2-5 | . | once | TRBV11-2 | CASSSSVYQETQYF | TGTGCCAGCAGCTCAAGCGTGTATCAAGAGACCCAGTACTTC
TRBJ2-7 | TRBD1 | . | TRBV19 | CASSIRATTGAAYEQYF | TGTGCCAGTAGTATCCGCGCAACGACAGGGGCGGCCTACGAGCAGTACTTC
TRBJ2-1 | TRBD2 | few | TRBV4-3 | CASSQDPSSGAYNEQFF | TGCGCCAGCAGCCAAGATCCGAGTAGCGGGGCCTACAATGAGCAGTTCTTC
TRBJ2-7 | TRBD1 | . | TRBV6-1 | CASRLTGTGIQGQYF | TGTGCCAGCAGACTCACCGGGACAGGGATACAGGGGCAGTACTTC
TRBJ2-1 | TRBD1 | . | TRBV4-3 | CASSQVGQGGSYNEQFF | TGCGCCAGCAGCCAAGTCGGACAGGGAGGATCCTACAATGAGCAGTTCTTC
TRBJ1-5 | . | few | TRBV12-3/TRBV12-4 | CASSLGGSGGQPQHF | TGTGCCAGCAGTTTGGGGGGGAGCGGGGGACAGCCCCAGCATTTT
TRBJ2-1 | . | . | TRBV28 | CASSRDEYNEQFF | TGTGCCAGCAGTCGGGACGAGTACAATGAGCAGTTCTTC
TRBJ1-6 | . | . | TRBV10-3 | CAISEVGVGSPLHF | TGTGCCATCAGTGAAGTAGGGGTGGGCTCACCCCTCCACTTT
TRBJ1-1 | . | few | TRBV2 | CASSRVGAEAFF | TGTGCCAGCAGCAGGGTGGGTGCTGAAGCTTTCTTT
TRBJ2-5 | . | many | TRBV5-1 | CASSFSGGETQYF | TGTGCCAGCAGTTTTTCTGGGGGAGAGACCCAGTACTTC
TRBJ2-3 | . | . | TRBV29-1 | CSGQLGDTQYF | TGCAGCGGACAGTTAGGAGATACGCAGTATTTT
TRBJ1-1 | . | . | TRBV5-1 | CASSPDMQGGTEAFF | TGCGCCAGCAGCCCAGACATGCAGGGTGGCACTGAAGCTTTCTTT
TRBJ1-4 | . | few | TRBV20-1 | CSARLIREGEEKLFF | TGCAGTGCTAGATTAATCAGGGAGGGCGAAGAAAAACTGTTTTTT
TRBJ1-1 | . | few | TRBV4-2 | CASSQYSYTEAFF | TGTGCCAGCAGCCAATATAGCTACACTGAAGCTTTCTTT
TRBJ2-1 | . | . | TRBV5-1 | CASSLAAHNEQFF | TGCGCCAGCAGCTTGGCCGCCCACAATGAGCAGTTCTTC
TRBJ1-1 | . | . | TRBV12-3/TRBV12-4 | CASRSPDSRTEAFF | TGTGCCAGCAGATCACCCGACAGTCGCACTGAAGCTTTCTTT
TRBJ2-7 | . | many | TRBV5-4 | CASSPGSDYEQYF | TGTGCCAGCAGCCCCGGGAGCGACTACGAGCAGTACTTC
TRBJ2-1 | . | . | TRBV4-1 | CASSPVRGYNEQFF | TGCGCCAGCAGCCCGGTTAGGGGGTACAATGAGCAGTTCTTC
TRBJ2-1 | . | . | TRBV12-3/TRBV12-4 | CASSSAILDFTRSYNEQFF | TGTGCCAGCAGTTCTGCTATTCTGGACTTTACACGCTCCTACAATGAGCAGTTCTTC
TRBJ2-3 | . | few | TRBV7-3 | CASSLRTNTDTQYF | TGTGCCAGCAGCTTACGGACGAACACAGATACGCAGTATTTT
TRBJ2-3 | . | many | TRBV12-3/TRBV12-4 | CASSLHTDTQYF | TGTGCCAGCAGTCTACACACAGATACGCAGTATTTT
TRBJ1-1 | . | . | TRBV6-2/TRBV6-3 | CASSYRTQVETEAFF | TGTGCCAGCAGTTACCGGACACAGGTAGAAACTGAAGCTTTCTTT
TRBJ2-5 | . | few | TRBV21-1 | CASSKAGETQYF | TGTGCCAGCAGCAAAGCGGGGGAGACCCAGTACTTC
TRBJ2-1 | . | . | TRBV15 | CATGGEGENEQFF | TGTGCCACCGGGGGAGAGGGGGAGAATGAGCAGTTCTTC
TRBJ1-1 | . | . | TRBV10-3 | CAICTPNTEAFF | TGTGCCATCTGTACCCCGAACACTGAAGCTTTCTTT
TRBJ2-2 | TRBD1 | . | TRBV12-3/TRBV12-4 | CASGSGGRTGELFF | TGTGCCAGCGGCTCAGGGGGCCGAACCGGGGAGCTGTTTTTT
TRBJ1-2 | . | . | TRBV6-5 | CASSYSGRRYGYTF | TGTGCCAGCAGTTACTCGGGCAGACGCTATGGCTACACCTTC
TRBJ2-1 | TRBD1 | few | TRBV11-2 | CASSLGDRYNEQFF | TGTGCCAGCAGCTTAGGGGACAGGTACAATGAGCAGTTCTTC
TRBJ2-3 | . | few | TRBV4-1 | CASSPPVGADTQYF | TGCGCCAGCAGCCCGCCCGTGGGCGCAGATACGCAGTATTTT
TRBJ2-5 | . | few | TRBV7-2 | CASSQIIHSRIKETQYF | TGTGCCAGCAGCCAAATTATACACAGCAGGATCAAAGAGACCCAGTACTTC
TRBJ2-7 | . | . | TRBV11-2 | CASSLGVAYYYEQYF | TGTGCCAGCAGCTTGGGGGTCGCTTACTACTACGAGCAGTACTTC
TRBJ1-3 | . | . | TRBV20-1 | CSASFPQGTGNTIYF | TGCAGTGCTAGCTTCCCACAGGGAACTGGAAACACCATATATTTT